This TCR beta chain was profiled in a study of monozygotic twins with inflammatory bowel disease. Findings of the study overall: IBD patients carried less diverse TCRbeta repertoires (inverse Simpson) than healthy co-twins.

This CDR3 contains 16 residues. The germline CDR1 and CDR2 sequences are SGHRS and YFSETQ. Investigators pulled total RNA out of whole blood and did not sort T cells. About this clonotype itself: No antigen is known for it.

TCRdb reanalyzed the 5' RACE reads and collapses them to one entry per CDR3 protein, without DNA. This sample's table reports about 160,000 distinct CDR3 sequences. This TCR came from a human donor with ulcerative colitis or Crohn's disease, or a healthy co-twin of an affected twin (not recorded which). The sequencing input was blood. The chain has TRBV5-1 and TRBJ2-7; the TRBD2 assignment by TCRdb is unverifiable without DNA. CDR3 region: CASSLGTRKNNYEQYF.